This T cell receptor (beta chain) emerged from a study of control samples from healthy donors and cancer patients. The data were produced by immunoSEQ multiplex PCR, yet TCRdb's version contains in-frame clones alone and is incomplete. The sample consists of about 98,000 clones, over 60% of them appearing once. This CDR3 comprises 13 residues. Trimming took 6 bases from V and 6 from J; bases not matched to a gene: 3. Sequenced material: blood. The chain joins TRBV12-3 or TRBV12-4 to TRBJ2-1; 9 nucleotides agree with TRBD1. The source of this sequence is a woman aged 25 to 39 in good health. The CDR3 sequence is CASRVTGGNEQFF. CDR3 in DNA: TGTGCCAGCAGGGTGACAGGGGGCAATGAGCAGTTCTTC.